These 6 T cell receptor beta chains originate from one sample sequenced in a study of CD8+ T cells in alopecia areata. RNA was isolated and reverse transcribed to cDNA, the sequencing template. Only in-frame clones appear in the TCRdb table, and some are missing; sequencing was by immunoSEQ multiplex PCR. The data hold around 200,000 clones, with about three fifths observed a single time. As for treatment: oral pan-JAK inhibitor, 5-10 mg twice daily. Sequencing used CD4+ T cells sorted from blood, obtained at week 4, from a patient treated with tofacitinib. These receptors were taken from a human donor with alopecia areata.

This chain uses TRBV30 with TRBJ2-2; D may be TRBD2 (5 bases). The CDR3 covers 15 residues. Trimming cost V 3 bases and J 7 bases, with 18 bases left between them. From germline, CDR1 is GTSNPN and CDR2 SVGIG (reference sequence). CDR3 coding DNA: TGTGCCTGGAGAGAGGGTAGCCGACTGAACGGGGAGCTGTTTTTT. Translated, it gives CAWREGSRLNGELFF.

The chain has TRBV29-1 and TRBJ2-7, with 7 bases fitting TRBD1. The V gene's germline CDR1 is SQVTM and CDR2 ANQGSEA. V was clipped by 3 bases and J by 1 base; unmatched bases: 9. The length of the CDR3 is 15 residues. Here the CDR3 reads CSVDDGTANSYEQYF. DNA for the CDR3: TGCAGCGTTGATGACGGGACAGCCAATTCCTACGAGCAGTACTTC.

This clone showed up just a few times. The genes are TRBV30 and TRBJ1-1, with D maybe TRBD1 (6 bases). Trimming shortened V by 0 bases and J by 3 bases, and 17 bases separated the two germline ends. Germline-derived CDR1 and CDR2 are GTSNPN and SVGIG (reference sequence). The CDR3 spans 16 residues. The CDR3 bases are TGTGCCTGGAGTGTACGTAACAGGGTTGGTCACACTGAAGCTTTCTTT. Translating it yields CAWSVRNRVGHTEAFF.

The table lists this clone with a few counts. The chain has TRBV7-2 and TRBJ1-6, with 7 bases identical to TRBD1. The V segment lost 1 base and the J segment 7 bases; nucleotides outside the gene matches: 1. This CDR3 has 14 amino acids. Germline loops: CDR1 SGHTA, CDR2 FQGNSA. The CDR3 DNA reads as TGTGCCAGCAGCTTAGGCAGGGGGAATTCACCCCTCCACTTT. As protein: CASSLGRGNSPLHF.

The chain employs TRBV7-2 and TRBJ1-2; perhaps TRBD1 as D (5 bases). The length of the CDR3 is 14 residues. The germline V and J ends were trimmed by 4 bases and 0 bases, with 9 bases remaining between them. The V gene's germline CDR1 is SGHTA and CDR2 FQGNSA. The CDR3 is CASSSGHANYGYTF. CDR3 DNA: TGTGCCAGCAGCTCCGGACACGCTAACTATGGCTACACCTTC.

V usage is TRBV7-9 and J usage is TRBJ1-1; D not resolved. This CDR3 contains 11 residues. V lost 4 bases and J lost 1, with 1 base in between. The germline CDR1 and CDR2 sequences are SEHNR and FQNEAQ (reference sequence). This CDR3 is CASSSNTEAFF. In DNA form, the CDR3 reads TGTGCCAGCAGCTCGAACACTGAAGCTTTCTTT.